A single sample is the source of the 12 T cell receptor beta chains below, sequenced in a study of shared clonotypes between healthy human individuals. CD8 cells regarded as naive lacked CD45RO, were positively chosen for CCR7, and omitted terminally differentiated effector memory CD45RA+ cells. The data were produced by immunoSEQ multiplex PCR, yet TCRdb's version contains in-frame clones alone and is incomplete. The sample comprises 2 million to 2.5 million clones, about 92% of which are singletons, and 1.5% to 2% rests with the top ten. Material for sequencing was naive CD8+ T cells from PBMCs. Source of these receptors: a man aged 18 to 30 in good health. Some clones in this sample may be carry-over from other donors' samples.

The J gene is TRBJ1-1, the V gene TRBV5-8, with 10 positions matching TRBD1. The V segment lost 4 bases and the J segment 4 bases; nucleotides outside the gene matches: 4. CDR3 length equals 14 residues. Germline loops: CDR1 SGHTS, CDR2 YDEGEE. The CDR3 reads CASSLWTGGTEAFF. In DNA, the CDR3 is TGTGCCAGCAGCCTATGGACAGGGGGCACTGAAGCTTTCTTT.

This chain links TRBV28 with TRBJ2-3; D gene unclear. V was pared by 7 bases and J by 5 bases, with 25 bases between. Germline V CDR1 and CDR2: MDHEN, SYDVKM. This CDR3 comprises 17 residues. In nucleotides, the CDR3 is TGTGCCAGCACCCCTCGGTTCAGCTCTCTAGTAAGAGATACGCAGTATTTT. This encodes CASTPRFSSLVRDTQYF.

This chain links TRBV28 with TRBJ2-2, with a weak D call TRBD1 (5 bases). Trimming took 6 bases from V and 5 from J, leaving 13 bases between them. This CDR3 is 14 amino acids long. The germline CDR1 and CDR2 sequences are MDHEN and SYDVKM. CDR3 coding DNA: TGTGCCAGCAGCCGAGCCAGGGCAACCGGGGAGCTGTTTTTT. This gives the protein CASSRARATGELFF.

This chain joins TRBV27 and TRBJ2-7; 7 nucleotides align to TRBD1. The CDR3 is made up of 14 amino acids. CDR1 is MNHEY, CDR2 SMNVEV, per germline (reference sequence). Trimming at V came to 1 base and at J to 5 bases, leaving 5 bases not matched to a gene. CDR3 in amino acids: CASSLYEGANEQYF. The DNA for the CDR3 is TGTGCCAGCAGTTTATACGAGGGGGCCAACGAGCAGTACTTC.

The chain recombines TRBV11-2 with TRBJ2-7; D not certain. V was trimmed by 5 bases and J by 0 bases, leaving 8 bases between them. From germline, CDR1 is SGHAT and CDR2 FQNNGV. The CDR3 spans 13 residues. Here the CDR3 DNA reads TGTGCCAGCAGCCCCCTGAGCTCCTACGAGCAGTACTTC. It specifies CASSPLSSYEQYF.

The J gene is TRBJ2-5, the V gene TRBV6-1; 9 bases agree with TRBD2. The CDR3 is 15 amino acids. With 6 bases clipped from V and 4 bases from J, the junction kept 9 bases outside the gene matches. Germline CDR1 is MNHNS and CDR2 is SASEGT. The CDR3 is CASRGGLARPETQYF. CDR3 bases: TGTGCCAGCAGGGGGGGACTAGCTCGCCCAGAGACCCAGTACTTC.

The chain employs TRBV7-3 and TRBJ2-1; D unclear. V was shortened by 0 bases and J by 6 bases, with 9 bases between the two germline ends. The germline CDR1 and CDR2 sequences are SGHTA and FQGTGA. This CDR3 is built from 14 residues. CDR3 loop: CASSLTGSPNEQFF. CDR3 nucleotide sequence: TGTGCCAGCAGCTTAACGGGTAGCCCCAATGAGCAGTTCTTC.

The chain is built from TRBV5-1 and TRBJ2-1; D is unclear. Germline V CDR1 and CDR2: SGHRS, YFSETQ. This CDR3 is built from 15 residues. Deletions cut 2 bases from V and 2 bases from J, with 11 bases between. The CDR3 sequence is CASSFLPGPYNEQFF. Written as DNA, the CDR3 is TGCGCCAGCAGCTTTTTGCCAGGTCCCTACAATGAGCAGTTCTTC. Full variable domain (outside the CDR3, taken from reference TRBV5-1 and TRBJ2-1): KAGVTQTPRYLIKTRGQQVTLSCSPISGHRSVSWYQQTPGQGLQFLFEYFSETQRNKGNFPGRFSGRQFSNSRSEMNVSTLELGDSALYLCASSFLPGPYNEQFFGPGTRLTVL.

This clone was observed a single time. The V and J genes are TRBV4-1 and TRBJ2-3; 10 bases fit TRBD2. In germline, CDR1 is MGHRA, CDR2 YSYEKL. V was clipped by 2 bases and J by 5 bases; unmatched bases: 13. The CDR3 spans 18 residues. CDR3 amino acids: CASSQTPPSGSFQDTQYF. CDR3 bases: TGCGCCAGCAGCCAAACTCCCCCTAGCGGGAGTTTTCAAGATACGCAGTATTTT.

V usage is TRBV7-8 and J usage is TRBJ2-7; no clear D gene. Germline V gene lookup returns CDR1 SGHVS and CDR2 FQNEAQ. V shed 1 base and J shed 0 bases, with 7 bases lying between them. The CDR3 is 14 amino acids. In DNA form, the CDR3 reads TGTGCCAGCAGCTTAGAAAAATACTCCTACGAGCAGTACTTC. It yields the protein CASSLEKYSYEQYF. The variable domain in full, with the rest retrieved from reference TRBV7-8 and TRBJ2-7, is GAGVSQSPRYKVAKRGQDVALRCDPISGHVSLFWYQQALGQGPEFLTYFQNEAQLDKSGLPSDRFFAERPEGSVSTLKIQRTQQEDSAVYLCASSLEKYSYEQYFGPGTRLTVT.

In its sample, this clone was seen once. The same CDR3 can be traced to other DNA sequences in this sample. DNA for the CDR3: TGCGCCAGCAGCCAGACTAGCGGGAGTTCCTACAATGAGCAGTTCTTC. This encodes CASSQTSGSSYNEQFF. The rearrangement links TRBV4-3 to TRBJ2-1; 12 nucleotides agree with TRBD2. Germline values: CDR1 LGHNA, CDR2 YSLEER. The CDR3 contains 16 residues. J gave up 1 base and V 3 bases, and 1 base lay outside the gene matches.

This rearrangement joins TRBV2 to TRBJ2-7; D call uncertain. In germline, CDR1 is SNHLY, CDR2 FYNNEI. Trimming stripped 6 bases from V and 1 base from J, with 10 bases between. The CDR3 totals 13 residues. CDR3 nucleotide sequence: TGTGCCAGCAGGCAGGAGCCTTCCTACGAGCAGTACTTC. Translation gives CASRQEPSYEQYF.